The clone carrying this T cell receptor (beta chain) was found once. Antigen unknown. These data belong to a study of cytomegalovirus exposure and HLA in healthy donors. PCR involved 60 Vbeta and 13 Jbeta primers. Authors' methods: Some 9.9 million shared chains were among 65 million to 85 million unique TCR beta chains counted in a later analysis. Libraries were prepared by immunoSEQ multiplex PCR; TCRdb keeps only in-frame clonotypes and omits some of them. Clonal size and the V and J genes are those of that table, whereas D and trimming came from the DNA. This table holds about 140,000 clones, around four fifths found once. Study-wide points: Serostatus for CMV was the only available immune exposure information.

What was sequenced was PBMCs. The receptor was isolated from a man younger than 40 in good health and CMV-seronegative.

The CDR3 bases are TGTGCCAGCAGGGGATGGGACAGGGGGAGGTACGAGCAGTACTTC. Protein product: CASRGWDRGRYEQYF. The V and J genes are TRBV6-6 and TRBJ2-7, with TRBD1 matching 11 bases. CDR1 and CDR2 from the germline V gene are MNHNY and SVGAGI (reference sequence). The CDR3 runs 15 residues. Trimming at V came to 6 bases and at J to 4 bases, leaving 8 bases not matched to a gene.